Below are 4 T cell receptor beta chains sequenced from a single sample in a study of breast tumors, draining lymph nodes, adjacent tissues. One entry per CDR3 protein, called by TCRdb with MiXCR from the multiplex PCR reads. The data contain 80,000 to 130,000 distinct CDR3 sequences, 20% to 25% of them seen just once; the ten biggest clones take up roughly 1.2%. Axillary draining lymph nodes of breast cancer patients supplied the node samples. The sequencing sample was made of axillary lymph node tissue. All receptors come from a female donor with breast cancer. Some clones in this sample may be carry-over from other donors' samples.

Concerning this clonotype: A much larger clone sits a single nucleotide away, making a read error possible. The chain has TRBV6-1 and TRBJ2-5, with 9 bases identical to TRBD1. V lost 4 bases and J lost 5; bases outside the gene matches: 11. The CDR3 is made up of 16 amino acids. The germline CDR1 and CDR2 sequences are MNHNS and SASEGT. CDR3 region: CASSVPLTGGRETQYF. The CDR3 coding sequence is TGTGCCAGCAGTGTACCCCTAACAGGGGGCCGGGAGACCCAGTACTTC.

The rearrangement joins TRBV7-2 to TRBJ2-3; D is perhaps TRBD1 (6 bases). Germline CDR1 is SGHTA and CDR2 is FQGNSA. CDR3 length: 21 amino acids. V was trimmed by 1 base and J by 2 bases, leaving 28 bases between them. This CDR3 is CASSLGGNLWGTFLTTDTQYF. The CDR3 nucleotides read TGTGCCAGCAGCTTAGGGGGAAACCTGTGGGGGACATTTCTCACCACAGATACGCAGTATTTT.

This clonotype was picked up many times. CDR3 nucleotide sequence: TGTGCCAGCACCCGTTGGGACGACTACAATGAGCAGTTCTTC. This sequence encodes CASTRWDDYNEQFF. The chain employs TRBV7-8 and TRBJ2-1; the D gene could be TRBD1 or TRBD2 (5 bases each). CDR3 length: 14 amino acids. From germline, CDR1 is SGHVS and CDR2 FQNEAQ. V was trimmed by 7 bases and J by 3 bases, leaving 13 bases between them.

V is TRBV7-6 and J is TRBJ2-1; D is uncertain. The germline V and J ends were trimmed by 5 bases and 7 bases, with 15 bases remaining between them. Germline V CDR1 and CDR2: SGHVS, FNYEAQ. The CDR3 is 14 residues long. In DNA form, the CDR3 reads TGTGCCAGCAGCCTGACTGGGGTGCGTAATGAGCAGTTCTTC. Its protein product is CASSLTGVRNEQFF.